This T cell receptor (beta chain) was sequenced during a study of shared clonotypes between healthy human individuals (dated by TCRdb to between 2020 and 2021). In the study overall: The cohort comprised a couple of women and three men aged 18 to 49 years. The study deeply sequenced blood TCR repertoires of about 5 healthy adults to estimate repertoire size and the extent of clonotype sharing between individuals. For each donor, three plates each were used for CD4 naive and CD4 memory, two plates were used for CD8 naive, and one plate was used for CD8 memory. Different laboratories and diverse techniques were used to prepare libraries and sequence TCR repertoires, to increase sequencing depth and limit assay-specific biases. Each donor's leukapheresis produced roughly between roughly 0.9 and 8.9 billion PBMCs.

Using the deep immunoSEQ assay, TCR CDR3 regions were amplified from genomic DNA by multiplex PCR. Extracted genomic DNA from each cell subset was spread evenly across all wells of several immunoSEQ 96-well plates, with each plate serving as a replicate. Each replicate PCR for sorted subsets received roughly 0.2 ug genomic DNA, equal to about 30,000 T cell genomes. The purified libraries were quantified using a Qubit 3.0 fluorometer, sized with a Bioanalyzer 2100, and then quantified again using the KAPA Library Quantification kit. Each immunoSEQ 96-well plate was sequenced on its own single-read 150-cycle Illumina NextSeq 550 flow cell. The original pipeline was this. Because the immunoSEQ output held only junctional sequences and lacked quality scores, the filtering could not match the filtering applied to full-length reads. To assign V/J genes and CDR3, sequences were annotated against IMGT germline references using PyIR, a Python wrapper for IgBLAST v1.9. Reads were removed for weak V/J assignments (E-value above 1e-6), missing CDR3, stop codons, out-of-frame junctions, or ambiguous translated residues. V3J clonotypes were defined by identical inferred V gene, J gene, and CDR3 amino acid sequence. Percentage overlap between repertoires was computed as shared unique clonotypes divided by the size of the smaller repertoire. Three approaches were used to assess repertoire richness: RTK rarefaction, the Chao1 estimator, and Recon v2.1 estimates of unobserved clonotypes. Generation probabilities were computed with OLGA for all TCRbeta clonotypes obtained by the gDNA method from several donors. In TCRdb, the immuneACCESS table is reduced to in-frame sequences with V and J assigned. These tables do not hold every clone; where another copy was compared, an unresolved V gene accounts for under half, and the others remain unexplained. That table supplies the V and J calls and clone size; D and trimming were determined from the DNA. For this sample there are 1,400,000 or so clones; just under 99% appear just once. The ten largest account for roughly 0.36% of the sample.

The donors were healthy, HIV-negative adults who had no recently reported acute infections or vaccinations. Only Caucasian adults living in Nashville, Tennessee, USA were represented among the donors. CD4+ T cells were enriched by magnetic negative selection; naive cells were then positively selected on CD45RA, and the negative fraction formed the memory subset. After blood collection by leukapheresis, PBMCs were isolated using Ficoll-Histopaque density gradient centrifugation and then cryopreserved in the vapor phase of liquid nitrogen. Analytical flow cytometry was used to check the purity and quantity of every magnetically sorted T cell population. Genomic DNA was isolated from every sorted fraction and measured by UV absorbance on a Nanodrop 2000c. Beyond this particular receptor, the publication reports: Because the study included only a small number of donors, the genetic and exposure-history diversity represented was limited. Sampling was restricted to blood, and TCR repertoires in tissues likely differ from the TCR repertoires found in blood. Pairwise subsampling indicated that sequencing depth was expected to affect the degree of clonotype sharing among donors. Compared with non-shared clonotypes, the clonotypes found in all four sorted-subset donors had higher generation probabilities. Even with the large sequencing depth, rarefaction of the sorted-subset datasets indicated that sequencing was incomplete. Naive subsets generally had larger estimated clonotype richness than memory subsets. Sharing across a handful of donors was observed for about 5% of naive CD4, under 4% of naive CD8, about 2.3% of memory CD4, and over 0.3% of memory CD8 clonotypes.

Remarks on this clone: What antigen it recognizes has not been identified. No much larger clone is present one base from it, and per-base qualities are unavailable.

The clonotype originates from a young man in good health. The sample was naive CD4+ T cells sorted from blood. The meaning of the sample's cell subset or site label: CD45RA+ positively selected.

The bases read TGTGCCAGCGGGAGCTCCTACAATGAGCAGTTCTTC. Its coded protein is CASGSSYNEQFF. Here the chain combines TRBV2 and TRBJ2-1, with TRBD2 tentatively as D gene (5 bases match). The CDR3 measures 12 amino acids from cysteine to phenylalanine. Left in the record is the CDR3 DNA by itself, 36 bases read in frame from the first base. Deletion took 8 bases off V and 0 bases off J, with a span of 5 bases between the germline ends. Looking up the germline V gene yields CDR1 SNHLY and CDR2 FYNNEI. Reference TRBV2 and TRBJ2-1 genes cover what lies past the CDR3, so the full variable domain is EPEVTQTPSHQVTQMGQEVILRCVPISNHLYFYWYRQILGQKVEFLVSFYNNEISEKSEIFDDQFSVERPDGSNFTLKIRSTKLEDSAMYFCASGSSYNEQFFGPGTRLTVL.